The clone carrying this TCR beta chain was recorded only once. Its antigen remains unidentified. The data are from a study of cytomegalovirus exposure and HLA in healthy donors. The study's findings and limits: According to the study, approximately 150 TCR beta chains were cytomegalovirus-associated. In a later analysis, V- and J-gene trimming of beta chains associated with a DCLRE1C missense variant, replicated independently.

From germline, CDR1 is SGHDN and CDR2 FVKESK. The CDR3 is 17 amino acids. After removal of 1 base from V and 3 bases from J, the junction contained 4 bases not matched to a gene. The study ran its PCR with 60 Vbeta and 13 Jbeta primers. Using immunoSEQ multiplex PCR, the repertoire was profiled, and TCRdb retains in-frame clones only, with some absent. The sample shows roughly 200,000 clones, around 78% of them seen only once. It was healthy bone marrow donors who served as donors. J is TRBJ2-3 and V is TRBV14, with TRBD2 matching over 13 bases. The sequenced sample was PBMCs. The source is a man aged 25-45 years in good health and CMV-seronegative. This chain's CDR3 is CASSQGRTSGRTDTQYF. The CDR3 bases are TGTGCCAGCAGCCAAGGCAGGACTAGCGGGAGAACAGATACGCAGTATTTT.